This TCR beta chain was identified during a study of CD4 and CD8 cells across lung adenocarcinoma regions. MiXCR, applied by TCRdb to the PCR reads, yields one record per CDR3 protein. The sample has fewer than 10,000 distinct CDR3 sequences; around half are singletons. With 1 base removed from V and 7 bases from J, the gap between germline ends came to 16 bases. The CDR3 loop spans 16 amino acids. Germline V CDR1 and CDR2: SGHTA, FQGTGA. This clonotype is classed as medium-sized. This rearrangement joins TRBV7-3 to TRBJ2-2; D perhaps matches TRBD2 (5 bases). This clonotype originated in a female donor with lung adenocarcinoma. The CD4 and CD8 labels of this study may be unreliable. The specimen sequenced was CD8+ T cells from the center of a lung tumor. The CDR3 is CASSLKLASSIGELFF. The DNA for the CDR3 is TGTGCCAGCAGCTTAAAGCTAGCTTCCTCGATCGGGGAGCTGTTTTTT.